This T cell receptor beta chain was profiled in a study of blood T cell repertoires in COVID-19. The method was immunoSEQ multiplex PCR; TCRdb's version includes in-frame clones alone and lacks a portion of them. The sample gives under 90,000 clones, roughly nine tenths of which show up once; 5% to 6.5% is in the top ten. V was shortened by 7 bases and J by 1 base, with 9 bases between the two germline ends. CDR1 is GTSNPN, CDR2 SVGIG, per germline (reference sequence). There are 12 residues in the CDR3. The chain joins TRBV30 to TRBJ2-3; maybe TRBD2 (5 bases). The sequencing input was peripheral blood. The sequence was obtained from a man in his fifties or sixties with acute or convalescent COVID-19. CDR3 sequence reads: CASGVGTDTQYF. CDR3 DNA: TGTGCCTCCGGGGTGGGCACAGATACGCAGTATTTT.